Listed below are T cell receptor beta chains from one sample, sequenced in a study of blood T cell repertoires in COVID-19. Only in-frame clones appear in the TCRdb table, and some are missing; sequencing was by immunoSEQ multiplex PCR. The sample lists 72,000 or so clones; approximately 89% were seen once. Sample: peripheral blood. The receptors stem from a woman of 80 years or more with active or convalescent COVID-19. CDR3s include the opening cysteine and the closing phenylalanine or tryptophan. D genes are given only for firm matches. Only part of the rows carry a size: once, few, many, or a class if the clone is expanded.

abundance	d_gene	v_gene	j_gene	len	CDR3nt	CDR3aa
NA	NA	TRBV29-1	TRBJ1-2	13	TGCAGCGTTGAAGGGTGGGAGAACTATGGCTACACCTTC	CSVEGWENYGYTF
NA	NA	TRBV28	TRBJ1-6	14	TGTGCCAGCAGTTTATTCGGCAGGAATTCACCCCTCCACTTT	CASSLFGRNSPLHF
few	NA	TRBV2	TRBJ2-3	13	TGTGCCAGCGGGCCGATCAACACAGATACGCAGTATTTT	CASGPINTDTQYF
NA	NA	TRBV12-3/TRBV12-4	TRBJ1-1	13	TGTGCCAGCAGCACCGGGGTTAAAATTGAAGCTTTCTTT	CASSTGVKIEAFF
NA	NA	TRBV5-1	TRBJ1-4	16	TGCGCCAGCAGCCCCAGGTGGGCAGGCGAGAATGAAAAACTGTTTTTT	CASSPRWAGENEKLFF
NA	NA	TRBV6-5	TRBJ2-3	11	TGTGCCAGCACCAGCGCAGATACGCAGTATTTT	CASTSADTQYF
NA	NA	TRBV4-3	TRBJ1-1	13	TGCGCCAGCAAACAGGGTGATTATACTGAAGCTTTCTTT	CASKQGDYTEAFF
NA	NA	TRBV6-5	TRBJ2-3	15	TGTGCCAGCAGCCCAACTAGGCAGAGCACAGATACGCAGTATTTT	CASSPTRQSTDTQYF
NA	NA	TRBV12-5	TRBJ2-5	12	TGTGCTAGTGGTTTGTACGGGGAGACCCAGTACTTC	CASGLYGETQYF
NA	NA	TRBV10-3	TRBJ1-3	14	TGTGCCATCAGTGAACAGGTGGCCCAAAACACCATATATTTT	CAISEQVAQNTIYF
NA	NA	TRBV30	TRBJ2-1	13	TGTGCCTGGAGCCTAGAGCTCGACAATGAGCAGTTCTTC	CAWSLELDNEQFF
once	TRBD1	TRBV2	TRBJ1-2	14	TGTGCCAGCAGTGAATCGCGCCAGGGGGGAGGCTACACCTTC	CASSESRQGGGYTF
NA	NA	TRBV5-8	TRBJ2-3	15	TGTGCCAGCAGCTTTGGCAGGGCAGGGGCGGATACGCAGTATTTT	CASSFGRAGADTQYF
NA	TRBD1	TRBV15	TRBJ2-2	16	TGTGCCACCAGCAGGGGTAGGGACAGGGTAACCGGGGAGCTGTTTTTT	CATSRGRDRVTGELFF
once	NA	TRBV21-1	TRBJ2-6	23	TGTGCCAGCAGCAAAGAACAGGTGGTCGGAACACCCCTAAAGGTGACTGGGGCCAACGTCCTGACTTTC	CASSKEQVVGTPLKVTGANVLTF
NA	NA	TRBV5-8	TRBJ2-1	13	TGTGCCAGCAGCTTGGGACAAAGGTATGAGCAGTTCTTC	CASSLGQRYEQFF
NA	NA	TRBV7-8	TRBJ1-1	13	TGTGCCAGCAGCTTTACAGATAACACTGAAGCTTTCTTT	CASSFTDNTEAFF
once	TRBD1	TRBV29-1	TRBJ2-1	15	TGCAGCGTTGTTGCGGACAGGGGGCAGGACAATGAGCAGTTCTTC	CSVVADRGQDNEQFF
few	NA	TRBV14	TRBJ2-5	15	TGTGCCAGCGATGTCGGAGGTTTGGGCCGGGTGACCCAGTACTTC	CASDVGGLGRVTQYF
NA	NA	TRBV7-9	TRBJ1-4	13	TGTGCCAGCAGCTTCGGGGGGAATGAAAAACTGTTTTTT	CASSFGGNEKLFF
NA	TRBD1	TRBV6-5	TRBJ1-2	15	TGTGCCAGCAGTTACTCGGGGGCAGGGGGCGATGGCTACACCTTC	CASSYSGAGGDGYTF
NA	TRBD2	TRBV4-3	TRBJ2-1	19	TGCGCCAGCAGCCAAGATCCCTTGACTAGCGGGGGGGCATACAATGAGCAGTTCTTC	CASSQDPLTSGGAYNEQFF
NA	TRBD1	TRBV9	TRBJ2-5	16	TGTGCCAGCAGCGGGACCGGGACAGGGTACCAAGAGACCCAGTACTTC	CASSGTGTGYQETQYF
many	TRBD2	TRBV4-3	TRBJ2-7	16	TGCGCCAGCAGCCAAGATGGACTAGCTGGTGTGTACGAGCAGTACTTC	CASSQDGLAGVYEQYF
NA	NA	TRBV5-1	TRBJ2-3	16	TGCGCCAGCAGCTTGGGGGCTGGCCCCGCCGCAGATACGCAGTATTTT	CASSLGAGPAADTQYF
once	NA	TRBV6-6	TRBJ2-7	13	TGTGCCAGCAGGACAGGTCCCTCCTACGAGCAGTACTTC	CASRTGPSYEQYF
NA	NA	TRBV27	TRBJ1-1	15	TGTGCCAGCAGATATCTCGACGCTACGGGGACTGAAGCTTTCTTT	CASRYLDATGTEAFF
NA	NA	TRBV4-3	TRBJ2-7	22	TGCGCCAGCAGCCAAGATCTTGGACAGCTGATAAGGGTGGCAGGGGGGCCCTACGAGCAGTACTTC	CASSQDLGQLIRVAGGPYEQYF
NA	TRBD1	TRBV30	TRBJ2-5	16	TGTGCCTGGAGTGTACTTACGGGACAGGCCGAAGAGACCCAGTACTTC	CAWSVLTGQAEETQYF
NA	NA	TRBV5-6	TRBJ1-6	14	TGTGCCAGCACCCCGGGGGGCTATAATTCACCCCTCCACTTT	CASTPGGYNSPLHF
NA	TRBD1	TRBV4-3	TRBJ1-2	14	TGCGCCAGCAGTGACAGGGGGCCTTACTATGGCTACACCTTC	CASSDRGPYYGYTF
NA	NA	TRBV6-5	TRBJ2-7	14	TGTGCCAGGGAAGGCAAAACTACGCACTACGAGCAGTACTTC	CAREGKTTHYEQYF
NA	NA	TRBV27	TRBJ2-3	12	TGTGCCAGCAGTTTAGTCCCCCATTTGCAGTATTTT	CASSLVPHLQYF
NA	TRBD2	TRBV5-1	TRBJ2-1	14	TGCGCCAGCAGCTTGGCTAGCGGGGCCAATGAGCAGTTCTTC	CASSLASGANEQFF
NA	NA	TRBV18	TRBJ1-5	15	TGTGCCAGCTCACAGGGACACATCCCCAATCAGCCCCAGCATTTT	CASSQGHIPNQPQHF
few	NA	TRBV5-1	TRBJ1-6	13	TGCGCCAGCAGCCCAATCGGGGTACGGCCCCTCCACTTT	CASSPIGVRPLHF
once	TRBD1	TRBV7-2	TRBJ1-5	13	TGTGCCAGCAGCGGACAGGGCACTCAGCCCCAGCATTTT	CASSGQGTQPQHF
NA	NA	TRBV7-2	TRBJ2-7	15	TGTGCCAGCAGGTTAGTGCCAGTCCAAACCTACGAGCAGTACTTC	CASRLVPVQTYEQYF
once	NA	TRBV5-4	TRBJ2-5	11	TGTGCCAGCGGGAGATTGGGGACCCAGTACTTC	CASGRLGTQYF
NA	TRBD1	TRBV28	TRBJ1-5	17	TGTGCCAGCATTACCCGGGACAGGTTCTACTACCATCAGCCCCAGCATTTT	CASITRDRFYYHQPQHF
NA	TRBD1	TRBV18	TRBJ1-6	21	TGTGCCAGCTCTCTCCGCAGGTCCGAGACGACAGGGGGTATTTATAATTCACCCCTCCACTTT	CASSLRRSETTGGIYNSPLHF
NA	TRBD1	TRBV27	TRBJ2-7	15	TGTGCCAGCAGGAGCAAATCAGGGGGCAACTACGAGCAGTACTTC	CASRSKSGGNYEQYF
NA	TRBD2	TRBV4-2	TRBJ2-1	16	TGTGCCAGCAGCGTTGGACTAGCGGGGGGGATCAGTGAGCAGTTCTTC	CASSVGLAGGISEQFF
NA	TRBD2	TRBV9	TRBJ2-5	16	TGTGCCAGCAGCGGACTTCTAGCGGGGGGAGGAGAGACCCAGTACTTC	CASSGLLAGGGETQYF
NA	NA	TRBV28	TRBJ1-5	13	TGTGCCAGCAGTTTCGGTGGCAATCAGCCCCAGCATTTT	CASSFGGNQPQHF
once	TRBD1	TRBV30	TRBJ2-3	13	TGTGCCTGGAGTGACAGGGGTCCAGATACGCAGTATTTT	CAWSDRGPDTQYF
once	TRBD1	TRBV13	TRBJ1-5	13	TGTGCCAGCAGCTTAGGCAGGGGGCAGCCCCAGCATTTT	CASSLGRGQPQHF
NA	NA	TRBV7-2	TRBJ1-3	18	TGTGCCAGCAGCTTACTACCCCCGGGGCAGCCCCGGGAGGACACCATATATTTT	CASSLLPPGQPREDTIYF
NA	NA	TRBV7-2	TRBJ2-3	12	TGTGCCAGCAGACAAACCGCAGATACGCAGTATTTT	CASRQTADTQYF
NA	NA	TRBV7-2	TRBJ2-7	13	TGTGCCAGCAGCTTAGCGCCCGGGTGGGAGCAGTACTTC	CASSLAPGWEQYF
NA	TRBD2	TRBV6-5	TRBJ2-1	13	TGTGCCAGCAGAAGCGGGGGAGAGTATGAGCAGTTCTTC	CASRSGGEYEQFF
NA	TRBD2	TRBV5-1	TRBJ2-1	15	TGCGCCAGCAGCTTGGCCGGGACTAGCAGTGAGGAGCAGTTCTTC	CASSLAGTSSEEQFF
NA	TRBD2	TRBV6-4	TRBJ2-3	15	TGTGCCAGCAGTGCTAGCGGGGGGTCCACAGATACGCAGTATTTT	CASSASGGSTDTQYF